This entry lists 15 T cell receptor beta chains sequenced from one sample in a study of blood T cell repertoires in COVID-19. Here immunoSEQ multiplex PCR was the method, and the copy in TCRdb shows in-frame clones only, minus some. Here the sample spans around 360,000 clones, around 87% being singletons. Sequencing used PBMCs or T cells enriched from blood (not recorded which). The receptors derive from a man aged 35 to 55 in a cohort exposed to, infected with or recovered from COVID-19 (not recorded which).

The chain is built from TRBV4-1 and TRBJ1-1; D is perhaps TRBD1 (5 bases). The CDR3 extends over 14 amino acids. Per germline, CDR1 MGHRA and CDR2 YSYEKL. The V end was cut by 2 bases, the J end by 4 bases, with 11 bases between. CDR3 region: CASSQRGGTTEAFF. The CDR3 nucleotides are TGCGCCAGCAGCCAACGGGGGGGTACCACTGAAGCTTTCTTT.

J is TRBJ1-6 and V is TRBV2; 7 bases are shared with TRBD1. The V segment lost 5 bases and the J segment 7 bases; nucleotides outside the gene matches: 5. Germline V lookup: CDR1 SNHLY, CDR2 FYNNEI. The CDR3 is made up of 14 amino acids. In DNA form, the CDR3 reads TGTGCCAGCAGTTTACAGGGGAGGAATTCACCCCTCCACTTT. This translates into CASSLQGRNSPLHF.

The V call is TRBV29-1, the J call TRBJ1-4; TRBD1 might be the D (6 bases). Trimming cost V 5 bases and J 8 bases, with 18 bases left between them. Germline V gives CDR1 SQVTM, CDR2 ANQGSEA. This CDR3 has 14 amino acids. CDR3: CSVTITGIHEKLFF. In nucleotides, the CDR3 is TGCAGCGTTACAATTACAGGGATTCACGAAAAACTGTTTTTT.

The chain employs TRBV19 and TRBJ2-2; D is perhaps TRBD1 (5 bases). CDR3 length: 14 amino acids. The germline V gene has CDR1 LNHDA and CDR2 SQIVND (reference sequence). Trimming left V 5 bases short and J 5 bases short, with 12 bases between. DNA for the CDR3: TGTGCCAGTAGTCCAAGGGGATGGACCGGGGAGCTGTTTTTT. It translates to CASSPRGWTGELFF. The full variable domain, its missing parts supplied by reference TRBV19 and TRBJ2-2, is DGGITQSPKYLFRKEGQNVTLSCEQNLNHDAMYWYRQDPGQGLRLIYYSQIVNDFQKGDIAEGYSVSREKKESFPLTVTSAQKNPTAFYLCASSPRGWTGELFFGEGSRLTVL.

The gene calls are TRBV28 and TRBJ1-4, with D perhaps TRBD1 (6 bases). Germline assignment: CDR1 MDHEN and CDR2 SYDVKM. Trimming pared 2 bases from V and 12 bases from J, leaving 10 bases between. The CDR3 totals 12 residues. The CDR3 DNA reads TGTGCCAGCAGTTTAACAGGGCGGGAACTGTTTTTT. The encoded protein is CASSLTGRELFF. The whole variable domain, remainder taken from reference TRBV28 and TRBJ1-4, is DVKVTQSSRYLVKRTGEKVFLECVQDMDHENMFWYRQDPGLGLRLIYFSYDVKMKEKGDIPEGYSVSREKKERFSLILESASTNQTSMYLCASSLTGRELFFGSGTQLSVL.

The chain recombines TRBV27 with TRBJ1-1; D unclear. This CDR3 region has 11 residues. V was clipped by 4 bases and J by 5 bases, with 5 bases between them. The germline CDR1 and CDR2 sequences are MNHEY and SMNVEV (reference sequence). The CDR3 DNA is TGTGCCAGCAGTTCCCTAACTGAAGCTTTCTTT. Translating it yields CASSSLTEAFF.

This chain connects TRBV27 to TRBJ1-1; unclear D gene. The CDR3 is 14 amino acids. The V end lost 0 bases, the J end lost 1 base, and 6 bases lay between the germline ends. Germline V gene data show CDR1 as MNHEY and CDR2 as SMNVEV (reference sequence). In nucleotides, the CDR3 is TGTGCCAGCAGTTTATCGATGGCGAACACTGAAGCTTTCTTT. Translation: CASSLSMANTEAFF.

The chain recombines TRBV7-8 with TRBJ2-3, with 12 bases fitting TRBD2. The germline CDR1 and CDR2 sequences are SGHVS and FQNEAQ. The CDR3 sequence is 15 residues long. Trimming took 8 bases from V and 6 from J; bases not matched to a gene: 9. CDR3 in amino acids: CASRNTSGRWDTQYF. In DNA, the CDR3 is TGTGCCAGCCGAAACACTAGCGGGAGGTGGGATACGCAGTATTTT.

The V and J genes are TRBV6-2 or TRBV6-3 and TRBJ2-7; 13 positions match TRBD2. The junction had 4 bases not matched to a gene; V was cut back by 4 bases and J by 4 bases. The CDR3 sequence is 15 residues long. Looked up from germline, CDR1 is MNHEY and CDR2 is SVGEGT. CDR3 sequence reads: CASSSGTSGTYEQYF. The CDR3 region has the DNA TGTGCCAGCAGTTCCGGGACTAGCGGGACTTACGAGCAGTACTTC.

In this sample, this clone turned up many times. V is TRBV4-1 and J is TRBJ1-1; 9 bases are a match to TRBD1. This CDR3 has 15 residues. In germline, CDR1 is MGHRA, CDR2 YSYEKL. V gave up 4 bases and J gave up 5 bases; unmatched junction bases: 8. The DNA for the CDR3 is TGCGCCAGCAGCCGGGAACAGGGGGCGCGGACTGAAGCTTTCTTT. This sequence encodes CASSREQGARTEAFF.

The genes are TRBV30 and TRBJ2-7; 7 positions agree with TRBD1. In germline, CDR1 is GTSNPN, CDR2 SVGIG (reference sequence). The CDR3 has 11 amino acids. Trimming removed 3 bases from V and 9 bases from J; junction bases left unmatched: 5. For the CDR3, the DNA is TGTGCCTGGAGGACAGGGTTGCCGCAGTACTTC. Its protein is CAWRTGLPQYF.

The V and J genes are TRBV2 and TRBJ1-5; D ambiguous. Trimming removed 5 bases from V and 2 bases from J, with 13 bases in between. CDR1 and CDR2 (germline): SNHLY, FYNNEI. This CDR3 spans 15 amino acids. The CDR3, as DNA: TGTGCCAGCAGTTTCAGGCCGATGGGCAATCAGCCCCAGCATTTT. Protein product: CASSFRPMGNQPQHF.

J is TRBJ1-4 and V is TRBV6-1; D is possibly TRBD1 (6 bases). The V end lost 4 bases, the J end lost 3 bases, and 18 bases lay between the germline ends. This CDR3 region has 17 residues. CDR1 MNHNS and CDR2 SASEGT come from the germline V gene. The CDR3 region has the DNA TGTGCCAGCAGTGGTCGAGGGGGGGCATTTTCTAATGAAAAACTGTTTTTT. Protein sequence: CASSGRGGAFSNEKLFF.

The V call is TRBV2, the J call TRBJ2-1; 12 bases match TRBD2. Germline CDR1 is SNHLY and CDR2 is FYNNEI. This CDR3 has 16 amino acids. V dropped 6 bases and J dropped 0; count of bases not matched to a gene: 3. CDR3 amino acids: CASRKGLAGSYNEQFF. CDR3 sequence (DNA): TGTGCCAGCAGGAAGGGACTAGCGGGCTCCTACAATGAGCAGTTCTTC.

A single count supports this clone. The chain employs TRBV6-1 and TRBJ1-1, with a weak D call TRBD1 (5 bases). The CDR3 has 15 amino acids. Germline loops: CDR1 MNHNS, CDR2 SASEGT. With 3 bases removed from V and 5 bases from J, the gap between germline ends came to 16 bases. CDR3 in DNA: TGTGCCAGCAGTGATTTCGGGGGGGGGAGGACTGAAGCTTTCTTT. Its translation is CASSDFGGGRTEAFF.